A single sample is the source of the 27 T cell receptor beta chains below, sequenced in a study of blood T cell repertoires in COVID-19. Data came from immunoSEQ multiplex PCR; TCRdb stores just in-frame clones and leaves some out. The sample records approximately 250,000 clones, about 90% being singletons. The sample taken for sequencing was PBMCs or T cells enriched from blood (not recorded which). The source is a middle-aged woman who had been exposed to COVID-19.

The V call is TRBV9, the J call TRBJ1-2; 7 positions agree with TRBD1. The ends lost 4 bases at V and 3 bases at J; junction bases unmatched: 6. The CDR3 contains 14 residues. In germline, CDR1 is SGDLS, CDR2 YYNGEE. The CDR3 loop is CASSPRGTDYGYTF. The CDR3 DNA reads as TGTGCCAGCAGCCCCCGTGGGACAGACTATGGCTACACCTTC.

The rearrangement uses TRBV7-9 and TRBJ1-2, with 9 bases fitting TRBD1. This CDR3 is built from 16 residues. From germline, CDR1 is SEHNR and CDR2 FQNEAQ (reference sequence). Trimming took 5 bases from V and 7 from J; bases not matched to a gene: 14. CDR3 in DNA: TGTGCCAGCAGCCCTCCCGGGACAGGGTTCTCCGCTGGCTACACCTTC. It translates to CASSPPGTGFSAGYTF.

The chain links TRBV3-1 (or the pseudogene TRBV3-2) to TRBJ2-3; 12 bases are shared with TRBD2. From germline, CDR1 is LGHDT and CDR2 YNNKEL (reference sequence). Trimming cost V 3 bases and J 4 bases; bases outside gene matches: 5. The CDR3 is 16 amino acids. CDR3 nucleotide sequence: TGTGCCAGCAGCCAGACTAGCGGGAGTAGTTCAGATACGCAGTATTTT. This encodes CASSQTSGSSSDTQYF.

This clone is a singleton in its sample. The chain joins TRBV6-5 to TRBJ1-2; 7 bases line up with TRBD1. V lost 7 bases and J lost 0; bases outside the gene matches: 5. This CDR3 comprises 14 residues. CDR1 MNHEY and CDR2 SVGAGI come from the germline V gene. CDR3 amino acids: CASTLGQTNYGYTF. Here the CDR3 DNA reads TGTGCCAGCACTCTGGGACAGACTAACTATGGCTACACCTTC.

This rearrangement joins TRBV7-3 to TRBJ2-3; D gene unclear. The CDR3 is 14 amino acids. The V gene's germline CDR1 is SGHTA and CDR2 FQGTGA. Trimming took off 7 bases at V and 3 bases at J, with 14 bases between the two ends. The CDR3 spells CASTLDSQTDTQYF. CDR3 DNA: TGTGCCAGCACCCTAGACTCCCAAACAGATACGCAGTATTTT. Full variable domain (outside the CDR3, taken from reference TRBV7-3 and TRBJ2-3): GAGVSQTPSNKVTEKGKYVELRCDPISGHTALYWYRQSLGQGPEFLIYFQGTGAADDSGLPNDRFFAVRPEGSVSTLKIQRTERGDSAVYLCASTLDSQTDTQYFGPGTRLTVL.

V is TRBV7-3 and J is TRBJ2-1; 14 nucleotides line up with TRBD2. V shed 5 bases, J shed 8 bases, and the junction held 11 bases outside the gene matches. The germline gives CDR1 SGHTA, CDR2 FQGTGA. The CDR3 length is 17 residues. In DNA, the CDR3 is TGTGCCAGCAGCCCAAATGGAGGGACTAGCGGGAGAGATGAGCAGTTCTTC. As protein: CASSPNGGTSGRDEQFF.

The gene calls are TRBV6-1 and TRBJ2-1, with 7 bases lining up with TRBD2. The CDR3 length is 14 residues. Germline V gene data show CDR1 as MNHNS and CDR2 as SASEGT. V shed 3 bases and J 6 bases; nucleotides not matched to a gene: 5. Here the CDR3 DNA reads TGTGCCAGCAGTGATTCGGGGGGTACCAATGAGCAGTTCTTC. Its translation is CASSDSGGTNEQFF.

The chain recombines TRBV5-1 with TRBJ1-6, with D possibly TRBD1 on 6 matching bases. The CDR3 length is 15 residues. Germline assignment: CDR1 SGHRS and CDR2 YFSETQ. The V gene lost 6 bases and the J gene lost 5 bases, with 15 bases spanning the gap. The CDR3 reads CASTKQGPNNSPLHF. The CDR3 nucleotides read TGCGCCAGCACCAAACAGGGACCGAATAATTCACCCCTCCACTTT.

The sample holds a few counts of this clone. This sequence joins TRBV28 and TRBJ1-2, with 7 bases that match TRBD1. Germline values: CDR1 MDHEN, CDR2 SYDVKM. CDR3 length: 13 residues. The junction had 5 bases not matched to a gene; V was cut back by 7 bases and J by 3 bases. The DNA of the CDR3 is TGTGCCAGCATCCAGGGGGAGGACTATGGCTACACCTTC. It encodes CASIQGEDYGYTF.

The chain has TRBV3-1 (or the pseudogene TRBV3-2) and TRBJ2-7, with D perhaps matching TRBD2 (6 bases). The CDR3 length is 15 residues. Per germline, CDR1 LGHDT and CDR2 YNNKEL (reference sequence). V was cut by 3 bases and J by 4 bases, with 16 bases left in between. The CDR3 coding sequence is TGTGCCAGCAGCCAGGGGGGAGTAGCGGCTTACGAGCAGTACTTC. Residues: CASSQGGVAAYEQYF.

This chain joins TRBV4-3 and TRBJ2-3; D possibly corresponds to TRBD2 (6 bases). Germline V gene lookup returns CDR1 LGHNA and CDR2 YSLEER. Between the trimmed V and J ends, which lost 2 bases and 4 bases, there was a span of 16 bases. The CDR3 runs 16 residues. The chain's CDR3 is CASSQSPSAGADTQYF. The CDR3 DNA sequence: TGCGCCAGCAGCCAATCCCCTAGCGCGGGCGCAGATACGCAGTATTTT.

The chain links TRBV2 to TRBJ2-1; 8 nucleotides agree with TRBD2. This CDR3 comprises 17 residues. The germline CDR1 and CDR2 sequences are SNHLY and FYNNEI. V dropped 7 bases and J dropped 2; count of bases not matched to a gene: 13. The CDR3 nucleotides read TGTGCCAGCACCCGGGAGCGGGGGCCCGGGGCCTACAATGAGCAGTTCTTC. It yields the protein CASTRERGPGAYNEQFF.

This clone was observed once. This rearrangement joins TRBV19 to TRBJ1-2; D possibly corresponds to TRBD1 (5 bases). The CDR3 runs to 15 residues. Germline CDR1 reads LNHDA; CDR2 reads SQIVND (reference sequence). V was clipped by 4 bases and J by 2 bases, with 14 bases between them. The CDR3 nucleotides read TGTGCCAGTAGTAGTTCGGGACTGAGAAACTATGGCTACACCTTC. Translating it yields CASSSSGLRNYGYTF.

The rearrangement uses TRBV4-1 and TRBJ2-5, with 8 bases lining up with TRBD2. The germline CDR1 and CDR2 sequences are MGHRA and YSYEKL. The V segment lost 4 bases and the J segment 4 bases; nucleotides outside the gene matches: 17. The CDR3 covers 18 residues. DNA of the CDR3: TGCGCCAGCAGCCCGGAGGGGGTCAGCGGGGGCTTACGAGAGACCCAGTACTTC. As protein: CASSPEGVSGGLRETQYF.

The V call is TRBV4-2, the J call TRBJ1-2; TRBD1 matches 7 bases. Germline V gene data show CDR1 as LGHNA and CDR2 as YNFKEQ. The CDR3 sequence is 16 residues long. V lost 3 bases and J lost 2; bases outside the gene matches: 9. The CDR3 DNA is TGTGCCAGCAGCCAGCCCGGGACAGCGACGAACTATGGCTACACCTTC. It is translated as CASSQPGTATNYGYTF.

The chain has TRBV4-3 and TRBJ2-3, with TRBD2 matching 12 bases. The germline V gene has CDR1 LGHNA and CDR2 YSLEER. The V gene end was trimmed by 0 bases and the J gene end by 7 bases; junction bases not matched to a gene: 11. This CDR3 region has 18 residues. In DNA, the CDR3 is TGCGCCAGCAGCCAAGATCTAGGCCTAGCGGGAGGGGAAAATACGCAGTATTTT. The encoded protein is CASSQDLGLAGGENTQYF.

Only one count was recorded for this clone. In DNA, the CDR3 is TGCAGCGTTTCGTCCCTAGCGGGATACAATGAGCAGTTCTTC. Translated, it gives CSVSSLAGYNEQFF. This chain joins TRBV29-1 and TRBJ2-1, with TRBD2 matching over 9 bases. CDR1 and CDR2 from the germline V gene are SQVTM and ANQGSEA. After removal of 5 bases from V and 4 bases from J, the junction contained 6 bases not matched to a gene. The CDR3 runs to 14 residues.

The chain is built from TRBV5-1 and TRBJ1-1, with D uncertain. This CDR3 is 16 amino acids long. Trimming shortened V by 0 bases and J by 1 base, and 13 bases separated the two germline ends. The germline CDR1 and CDR2 sequences are SGHRS and YFSETQ. CDR3 sequence: CASSLARNYRNTEAFF. The CDR3 nucleotides are TGCGCCAGCAGCTTGGCCAGGAATTACAGGAACACTGAAGCTTTCTTT.

This chain links TRBV19 with TRBJ2-3; 9 positions match TRBD2. V dropped 4 bases and J dropped 6; count of bases not matched to a gene: 8. Germline values: CDR1 LNHDA, CDR2 SQIVND (reference sequence). The CDR3 loop spans 15 amino acids. The CDR3, as DNA: TGTGCCAGTAGTACCAATCGGGCGGGAGGGGATACGCAGTATTTT. Its translation is CASSTNRAGGDTQYF. The complete variable domain, with remaining parts taken from reference TRBV19 and TRBJ2-3, reads DGGITQSPKYLFRKEGQNVTLSCEQNLNHDAMYWYRQDPGQGLRLIYYSQIVNDFQKGDIAEGYSVSREKKESFPLTVTSAQKNPTAFYLCASSTNRAGGDTQYFGPGTRLTVL.

V is TRBV2 and J is TRBJ2-2; 7 bases line up with TRBD1. After removal of 7 bases from V and 1 base from J, the junction contained 6 bases not matched to a gene. The CDR3 consists of 15 residues. Germline assignment: CDR1 SNHLY and CDR2 FYNNEI. The CDR3 nucleotides read TGTGCCAGCAAGGGACAGACAGGGAACACCGGGGAGCTGTTTTTT. It translates to CASKGQTGNTGELFF.

This clone was seen a single time. The J gene is TRBJ1-2, the V gene TRBV21-1. TRBV21-1 has pseudogene status. This CDR3 is built from 10 residues. CDR3 sequence (DNA): TGTGCCAGCACGGGGTATGGCTACACCTTC. Its translation is CASTGYGYTF.

The chain combines TRBV5-1 with TRBJ2-7; 12 nucleotides align to TRBD1. The CDR3 length is 14 residues. From germline, CDR1 is SGHRS and CDR2 YFSETQ. The ends lost 5 bases at V and 6 bases at J; junction bases unmatched: 6. The CDR3 DNA reads as TGCGCCAGCAGTCGGGACAGGGGGCCGACCGAGCAGTACTTC. Translated, it gives CASSRDRGPTEQYF.

There are a few counts of this clone. The gene calls are TRBV6-5 and TRBJ1-3; D remains unclear. This CDR3 is 14 amino acids long. Trimming pared 5 bases from V and 0 bases from J, leaving 8 bases between. CDR1 and CDR2 from the germline V gene are MNHEY and SVGAGI. In nucleotides, the CDR3 is TGTGCCAGCAGTCGACTGAGCTCTGGAAACACCATATATTTT. Its translation: CASSRLSSGNTIYF.

In this sample, this clone turned up once. The genes are TRBV3-1 (or the pseudogene TRBV3-2) and TRBJ2-7, with a weak D call TRBD1 (6 bases). The CDR3 runs 14 residues. Per germline, CDR1 LGHDT and CDR2 YNNKEL (reference sequence). With 5 bases removed from V and 3 bases from J, the gap between germline ends came to 14 bases. The CDR3 DNA reads TGTGCCAGCAGCGCACAGGGCGATAACTACGAGCAGTACTTC. Its protein product is CASSAQGDNYEQYF.

V and J are TRBV5-6 and TRBJ1-5, with a possible D match to TRBD1 (5 bases). Germline V gene lookup returns CDR1 SGHDT and CDR2 YYEEEE. Trimming removed 3 bases at V and 6 bases at J, with 19 bases between. The CDR3 runs 16 residues. The CDR3 reads CASSSAGSGKGQPQHF. CDR3 nucleotides: TGTGCCAGCAGCTCGGCGGGGTCAGGGAAGGGTCAGCCCCAGCATTTT.

The chain joins TRBV4-3 to TRBJ2-3; D is ambiguous. The length of the CDR3 is 13 residues. The V end was cut by 0 bases, the J end by 7 bases, with 8 bases between. The V gene's germline CDR1 is LGHNA and CDR2 YSLEER. The CDR3 region has the DNA TGCGCCAGCAGCCAAGATGCGCGGTATACGCAGTATTTT. Translation gives CASSQDARYTQYF.

The J gene is TRBJ2-1, the V gene TRBV12-5; unclear D gene. This CDR3 contains 12 residues. From germline, CDR1 is LGHNT and CDR2 FRNRAP. V lost 6 bases and J 9 bases, leaving 12 bases between the germline ends. Written as DNA, the CDR3 is TGTGCTAGTGGGACATGGGCCTCTGAGCAGTTCTTC. Its protein product is CASGTWASEQFF.